Sequencing of this T cell receptor (beta chain) was carried out in a study of blood T cell repertoires in COVID-19. About the research overall: Acute and convalescent COVID-19 specimens originated in the United States, Italy and Spain. Sample material is recorded as cDNA or gDNA derived from T cells, B-cell-depleted T cells, or PBMCs.

This table comes from immunoSEQ multiplex PCR, and its TCRdb copy is limited to in-frame clones, with some not included. The sample shows some 150,000 clones, less than 90% of them seen only once. V shed 5 bases and J 1 base; nucleotides not matched to a gene: 4. CDR3 length equals 15 residues. CDR1 and CDR2 (germline): WSHSY, SAAADI. Participants' reported clinical history set cohort assignment. This receptor was taken from a human donor with acute COVID-19. The donor label of this sample is uncertain. The chain carries TRBV10-2 and TRBJ2-3; TRBD2 aligns across 9 bases. The specimen was PBMCs or T cells enriched from blood (not recorded which). The CDR3 coding sequence is TGCGCCAGCAGTCGCGGGGGGGCTGGCACAGATACGCAGTATTTT. It yields the protein CASSRGGAGTDTQYF.